These 4 T cell receptor beta chains were all obtained from the same sample, sequenced in a study of blood T cell repertoires in COVID-19. Libraries were prepared by immunoSEQ multiplex PCR; TCRdb keeps only in-frame clonotypes and omits some of them. There are under 300,000 clones in the sample; about nine tenths occur only once, and about 16% lies in the top ten. The specimen sequenced was PBMCs or T cells enriched from blood (not recorded which). The source is a man aged 18-30 years who had recovered from COVID-19.

The V and J genes are TRBV11-2 and TRBJ2-4; D might be TRBD1 (5 bases). The V gene's germline CDR1 is SGHAT and CDR2 FQNNGV. V lost 5 bases, J lost 6 bases, and 14 bases lay in between. The CDR3 covers 14 residues. The CDR3 DNA sequence: TGTGCCAGCAGCCCACGCTACCAGGGAAACATTCAGTACTTC. Amino acids: CASSPRYQGNIQYF.

Of note for this clone: The same CDR3 arises from other DNA sequences in this sample as well. The V gene is TRBV7-9, the J gene TRBJ2-2; D is unresolved. The V and J ends lost 1 base and 1 base respectively, with 7 bases between them. This CDR3 is built from 15 residues. CDR1 is SEHNR and CDR2 is FQNEAQ in the germline V gene (reference sequence). The CDR3 sequence is CASSLVSVNTGELFF. CDR3 DNA sequence: TGTGCCAGCAGCTTAGTTTCGGTGAACACCGGGGAGCTGTTTTTT.

This chain connects TRBV18 to TRBJ2-1, with 14 bases that match TRBD2. Germline V gives CDR1 KGHSH, CDR2 LQKENI. V was pared by 0 bases and J by 8 bases, with 3 bases of the junction left unmatched. The CDR3 is 16 residues long. In DNA form, the CDR3 reads TGTGCCAGCTCACCACCGGGACTAGCGGGAGTCTATGAGCAGTTCTTC. It specifies CASSPPGLAGVYEQFF.

This chain connects TRBV15 to TRBJ2-3, with TRBD1 matching over 10 bases. The CDR3 length is 15 residues. The germline V gene encodes CDR1 LNHNV and CDR2 YYDKDF (reference sequence). Losses at the gene ends were 3 bases for V and 4 bases for J; bases not matched to a gene: 4. In nucleotides, the CDR3 is TGTGCCACCAGCAGTCGACAGGGGGCCCCAGATACGCAGTATTTT. It translates to CATSSRQGAPDTQYF. The full variable domain, completed using reference TRBV15 and TRBJ2-3, is DAMVIQNPRYQVTQFGKPVTLSCSQTLNHNVMYWYQQKSSQAPKLLFHYYDKDFNNEADTPDNFQSRRPNTSFCFLDIRSPGLGDTAMYLCATSSRQGAPDTQYFGPGTRLTVL.